This T cell receptor (beta chain) was profiled in a study of cytomegalovirus exposure and HLA in healthy donors. From germline, CDR1 is GTSNPN and CDR2 SVGIG (reference sequence). The CDR3 covers 13 residues. The trim removed 7 bases at V and 0 bases at J, leaving 2 bases unmatched. The method was immunoSEQ multiplex PCR; TCRdb's version includes in-frame clones alone and lacks a portion of them. The sample has some 150,000 clones, less than 90% seen once. The source of this sequence is a woman aged 18-29 years in good health and CMV-seropositive. Sequencing was performed on PBMCs. The V call is TRBV30, the J call TRBJ2-3; 9 bases agree with TRBD2. The CDR3 is CALAGASTDTQYF. The CDR3 DNA reads TGTGCCTTAGCGGGAGCAAGCACAGATACGCAGTATTTT.